What follows are 19 T cell receptor beta chains derived from one specimen sequenced in a study of shared clonotypes between healthy human individuals. Profiled with immunoSEQ multiplex PCR; TCRdb holds only in-frame clones, not every one. The sample carries more than 2 million clones, more than 90% recorded once. The sequencing input was naive CD4+ T cells sorted from blood. The subset was: CD45RA+ positively selected. The receptors shown here come from a man between 18 and 29 years old in good health.

The chain uses TRBV5-6 and TRBJ1-2; D might be TRBD1 (5 bases). Looked up from germline, CDR1 is SGHDT and CDR2 is YYEEEE. The CDR3 covers 14 residues. V lost 2 bases and J 8 bases, leaving 16 bases between the germline ends. CDR3: CASSFLSEGLGYTF. The CDR3, as DNA: TGTGCCAGCAGCTTCTTATCGGAGGGGCTGGGCTACACCTTC.

This chain uses TRBV18 with TRBJ2-7; the D gene is possibly TRBD2 (6 bases). The germline gives CDR1 KGHSH, CDR2 LQKENI. This CDR3 contains 12 residues. V was clipped by 6 bases and J by 3 bases, with 9 bases between them. The CDR3 loop is CASSRDFYEQYF. The DNA of the CDR3 is TGTGCCAGCTCCCGGGACTTCTACGAGCAGTACTTC.

The chain combines TRBV30 with TRBJ1-4, with a possible D match to TRBD1 (5 bases). CDR3 length: 16 residues. Trimming pared 4 bases from V and 0 bases from J, leaving 15 bases between. In germline, CDR1 is GTSNPN, CDR2 SVGIG (reference sequence). The CDR3 sequence: CAWTPGGSATNEKLFF. The DNA for the CDR3 is TGTGCCTGGACCCCGGGGGGGTCAGCAACTAATGAAAAACTGTTTTTT.

This chain links TRBV6-1 with TRBJ2-2; D is uncertain. CDR3 length equals 17 residues. The germline CDR1 and CDR2 sequences are MNHNS and SASEGT. V was trimmed by 3 bases and J by 0 bases, leaving 14 bases between them. The CDR3 DNA reads as TGTGCCAGCAGTGACGATTTGATGGCGGCGAACACCGGGGAGCTGTTTTTT. Its translation: CASSDDLMAANTGELFF.

The chain combines TRBV30 with TRBJ2-1, with TRBD2 matching over 11 bases. CDR1 is GTSNPN, CDR2 SVGIG, per germline (reference sequence). V gave up 2 bases and J gave up 8 bases; unmatched junction bases: 8. The CDR3 totals 15 residues. CDR3 sequence reads: CAWSTLAGGWDEQFF. The CDR3 nucleotides read TGTGCCTGGAGTACCCTAGCGGGAGGATGGGATGAGCAGTTCTTC. The complete variable domain, with remaining parts taken from reference TRBV30 and TRBJ2-1, reads SQTIHQWPATLVQPVGSPLSLECTVEGTSNPNLYWYRQAAGRGLQLLFYSVGIGQISSEVPQNLSASRPQDRQFILSSKKLLLSDSGFYLCAWSTLAGGWDEQFFGPGTRLTVL.

V gene TRBV5-1 combines with J gene TRBJ2-5; D remains ambiguous. The CDR3 loop spans 13 amino acids. Trimming stripped 5 bases from V and 3 bases from J, with 11 bases between. The germline V gene encodes CDR1 SGHRS and CDR2 YFSETQ. CDR3 in amino acids: CASSSGPKETQYF. CDR3 coding DNA: TGCGCCAGCAGTTCAGGCCCAAAAGAGACCCAGTACTTC.

V and J are TRBV2 and TRBJ2-5; 10 nucleotides agree with TRBD2. The CDR3 loop spans 15 amino acids. The V and J ends lost 7 bases and 2 bases, in that order; junction bases with no gene match: 7. The germline V gene encodes CDR1 SNHLY and CDR2 FYNNEI. CDR3 in amino acids: CASTLGLATQETQYF. DNA of the CDR3: TGTGCCAGCACCCTGGGACTAGCGACTCAAGAGACCCAGTACTTC.

J is TRBJ1-2 and V is TRBV6-6; D not certain. The V gene lost 2 bases and the J gene lost 0 bases, with 7 bases spanning the gap. CDR1 is MNHNY, CDR2 SVGAGI, per germline (reference sequence). The CDR3 loop spans 14 amino acids. The CDR3 DNA sequence: TGTGCCAGCAGTTACGGTTCGGCTAACTATGGCTACACCTTC. Its translation: CASSYGSANYGYTF.

This chain uses TRBV5-4 with TRBJ2-5; TRBD1 agrees at 7 bases. Germline CDR1 SGHNT, CDR2 YYREEE (reference sequence). The CDR3 spans 15 residues. Unmatched junction bases numbered 8, after V lost 4 bases and J lost 2 bases. The CDR3, as DNA: TGTGCCAGCAGCCTGGGACCGGGACAGCAAGAGACCCAGTACTTC. This sequence encodes CASSLGPGQQETQYF.

This sequence joins TRBV29-1 and TRBJ2-1, with unresolved D. The germline V gene encodes CDR1 SQVTM and CDR2 ANQGSEA. The CDR3 totals 13 residues. V lost 4 bases and J lost 4, with 11 bases in between. The CDR3 here is CSVGTVFYNEQFF. As DNA, the CDR3 is TGCAGCGTTGGGACGGTCTTTTACAATGAGCAGTTCTTC.

The CDR3 reads CSVQLGFGSGNTIYF. The CDR3 DNA follows: TGCAGCGTTCAGCTAGGGTTCGGGTCTGGAAACACCATATATTTT. V and J are TRBV29-1 and TRBJ1-3; no clear D gene. This CDR3 contains 15 residues. The V end lost 5 bases, the J end lost 1 base, and 15 bases lay between the germline ends. Germline CDR1 SQVTM, CDR2 ANQGSEA.

The rearrangement uses TRBV7-2 and TRBJ2-5; tentative D call: TRBD1 (5 bases). V lost 6 bases, J lost 5 bases, and 10 bases lay in between. CDR1 and CDR2 from the germline V gene are SGHTA and FQGNSA. The CDR3 is 12 residues long. The CDR3 here is CASRSAGETQYF. The CDR3 nucleotides read TGTGCCAGCAGGTCAGCAGGGGAGACCCAGTACTTC. The full variable domain, completed using reference TRBV7-2 and TRBJ2-5, is GAGVSQSPSNKVTEKGKDVELRCDPISGHTALYWYRQSLGQGLEFLIYFQGNSAPDKSGLPSDRFSAERTGGSVSTLTIQRTQQEDSAVYLCASRSAGETQYFGPGTRLLVL.

This rearrangement joins TRBV11-2 to TRBJ2-3, with TRBD2 identical over 9 bases. Per the germline V gene, CDR1 is SGHAT and CDR2 is FQNNGV. With V trimmed by 5 bases and J by 3 bases, 15 bases remained unmatched. The CDR3 contains 18 residues. The CDR3 nucleotides are TGTGCCAGCAGCCCCCAAGGTAGCGGGAGTTATATTACAGATACGCAGTATTTT. Translating gives CASSPQGSGSYITDTQYF.

A single count supports this clone. The chain couples TRBV11-3 to TRBJ1-1; D call uncertain. CDR3 size: 13 residues. V lost 2 bases and J 4 bases, leaving 8 bases between the germline ends. Germline loops: CDR1 SGHNT, CDR2 YENEEA. The CDR3 loop is CASSLFRGTEAFF. In DNA, the CDR3 is TGTGCCAGCAGCTTATTTCGGGGCACTGAAGCTTTCTTT. The full variable domain, in which reference TRBV11-3 and TRBJ1-1 provide the parts outside the CDR3, is EAGVVQSPRYKIIEKKQPVAFWCNPISGHNTLYWYLQNLGQGPELLIRYENEEAVDDSQLPKDRFSAERLKGVDSTLKIQPAELGDSAVYLCASSLFRGTEAFFGQGTRLTVV.

As concerns this clone: The identical CDR3 is also encoded by other nucleotide sequences in the sample. The chain uses TRBV2 and TRBJ2-6; no clear D gene. The V gene's germline CDR1 is SNHLY and CDR2 FYNNEI. V gave up 5 bases and J gave up 0 bases, with 5 bases separating them. The CDR3 consists of 14 residues. Here the CDR3 reads CASSPNSGANVLTF. The CDR3 DNA reads TGTGCCAGCAGTCCTAACTCTGGGGCCAACGTCCTGACTTTC.

Points on this clone: Distinct nucleotide sequences in the sample also encode this CDR3. This chain connects TRBV9 to TRBJ2-7; a possible D gene is TRBD1 (6 bases). The V gene's germline CDR1 is SGDLS and CDR2 YYNGEE. V was clipped by 0 bases and J by 7 bases, with 14 bases between them. The CDR3 is 14 amino acids. The CDR3 loop is CASSVGPTGSEQYF. The CDR3 coding sequence is TGTGCCAGCAGCGTAGGCCCAACAGGGTCTGAGCAGTACTTC. Drawing the rest from reference TRBV9 and TRBJ2-7, the complete variable domain is DSGVTQTPKHLITATGQRVTLRCSPRSGDLSVYWYQQSLDQGLQFLIQYYNGEERAKGNILERFSAQQFPDLHSELNLSSLELGDSALYFCASSVGPTGSEQYFGPGTRLTVT.

This chain uses TRBV28 with TRBJ1-4; the D is unclear. CDR3 length equals 14 residues. Trimming took 7 bases from V and 0 from J, leaving 9 bases between them. Germline lookup yields CDR1 MDHEN and CDR2 SYDVKM. CDR3 coding DNA: TGTGCCAGCATAGACGGCGCAACTAATGAAAAACTGTTTTTT. It yields the protein CASIDGATNEKLFF. The complete variable domain, with remaining parts taken from reference TRBV28 and TRBJ1-4, reads DVKVTQSSRYLVKRTGEKVFLECVQDMDHENMFWYRQDPGLGLRLIYFSYDVKMKEKGDIPEGYSVSREKKERFSLILESASTNQTSMYLCASIDGATNEKLFFGSGTQLSVL.

CDR3 loop: CASSQSEGLGTDTQYF. CDR3 bases: TGCGCCAGCAGCCAGTCTGAGGGGCTCGGCACAGATACGCAGTATTTT. The V gene is TRBV4-1, the J gene TRBJ2-3, with D perhaps TRBD1 or TRBD2 (5 bases each). Per the germline V gene, CDR1 is MGHRA and CDR2 is YSYEKL. The CDR3 sequence is 16 residues long. V was trimmed by 3 bases and J by 1 base, leaving 14 bases between them.

The V call is TRBV10-3, the J call TRBJ2-3; 8 nucleotides agree with TRBD1. The CDR3 loop spans 14 amino acids. V gave up 7 bases and J gave up 0 bases; unmatched junction bases: 3. Germline CDR1 reads ENHRY; CDR2 reads SYGVKD. CDR3 in amino acids: CAITDRASTDTQYF. DNA for the CDR3: TGTGCCATCACGGACAGGGCTAGCACAGATACGCAGTATTTT.